Sequencing of this T cell receptor (beta chain) was carried out in a study of T cells in women clearing cervical HPV infection (dated by TCRdb to about 2018). Broadly, across the study: The cases were 25 women with histologically confirmed HPV16-related CIN3 or worse, and 2 of those women had invasive cancers. Quality controls consisted of five blinded duplicates per group, for a total of 60 or so samples made up of approximately 50 participants and about ten replicates. In the parent cohort, some 10,000 women aged 18 or older were enrolled in Guanacaste, Costa Rica, during about 1992 to 1994 and were followed for seven years. Cases had a median age of roughly 35 years compared with about 40 for controls, and baseline characteristics showed no significant differences between the groups. Cases and controls were matched on age within five years and on year of sample collection. Among cases, blood sampling came a median of 149 days after lesion detection, with an interquartile range of 90 to 200 days. The controls were some 23 women whose single incident HPV16 infection cleared within 12 months with no development of precancer or cancer. Because only a few women had HLA typing data, the possibility that HLA type acted as a confounder could not be ruled out. Blood from cases was collected at the visit where the lesion was first found, while blood from controls was collected once the infection could no longer be detected. The exploratory proof-of-principle case-control study was nested within the Guanacaste HPV Natural History Study in Costa Rica and compared TCR repertoires across cervical HPV16 outcomes.

General conclusions and limits of the study: Because the number of T cells in each sample was unknown, differences in richness could reflect differing T-cell content rather than repertoire biology. TRBV6-7 relative abundance was lower in cases than in controls (0.11% versus 0.16%; Bonferroni P = 0.0008). Whether associations preceded infection or resulted from infection could not be shown with the cross-sectional design, and effector/memory subsets and HPV-specific T cells were not isolated. Significantly higher TCR repertoire richness was observed in CIN3+ cases than in controls across sequencing depths, whereas no difference in evenness was found. Random forest classifiers that combined richness and V gene abundances separated cases from controls with an estimated AUC of 0.83.

Using the immunoSEQ assay, multiplex PCR amplified TCR beta CDR3 regions from an average of around 1,300 ng of genomic DNA per sample. Primer bias was corrected in the assay by using a complete synthetic TCR repertoire to establish an amplification baseline. The amplicons were sequenced on the Illumina platform. The authors' pipeline ran thus. Sequences were error-corrected by clustering with frequency ratios and a modified nearest-neighbor algorithm, then analyzed in the immunoSEQ Analyzer with IMGT gene definitions. TCR richness and evenness were averaged over 20 rarefaction repeats at each rarefaction depth, excluding samples with fewer sequences than the depth. Wilcoxon rank sum tests with FDR correction were used to compare V, D and J gene relative abundances between the groups. Blinded duplicates gave an intraclass correlation of around 96% for TCR richness and an average of approximately 83% across some 62 gene segments. TCRdb mirrors the immuneACCESS table, restricted to in-frame sequences. Some clones are absent from its copies; in checked studies, under half trace to an unresolved V gene, and the reason for the others is unknown. The DNA gave D and trimming, while V, J and clone size come from that table. The table held for this sample gives roughly 25,000 clones. Roughly 6.6% of the sample comes from the top ten.

Remarks on this clone: Its antigen is currently not known. The read finishes 3 residues shy of the CDR3 end, and the germline J gene is used to complete it.

The germline V gene (reference sequence) yields GTSNPN for CDR1 and SVGIG for CDR2. The CDR3 runs 12 amino acids, cysteine and phenylalanine included. Sequencing covers 27 bases of the CDR3, shown here with the frame starting at base 1. Every participant had a single incident cervical HPV16 infection, and women with prevalent HPV16 infections were excluded. Cervical HPV DNA was detected by MY09/MY11 PCR, and genotyping was performed by dot-blot hybridization. Roughly 15 mL of heparinized blood was centrifuged, after which the buffy coat was aliquoted, frozen at -30 degrees C, and then stored at -80 degrees C. QIAGEN kits were used to extract genomic DNA from the buffy coat specimens.

The chain uses TRBV30 and TRBJ2-3; the best D guess is TRBD1, with 6 bases matching. The TCR comes from a woman aged 18-69 years with a cervical HPV16 infection that either progressed to CIN3+ or cleared (not recorded which). The specimen sequenced was blood buffy coat. The encoded CDR3 is CAWDRRNQPQYF. Partial CDR3 DNA: TGTGCCTGGGACAGGAGAAATCAGCCG.